This TCR beta chain was documented in a study of blood T cell repertoires in COVID-19 (dated by TCRdb to 2020 to 2022). Regarding the study in general: Collaborator samples came from the United States, Italy and Spain and covered acute and convalescent phases of COVID-19. Samples came from the ongoing ImmuneRACE study (first 160 participants) plus 1,254 subjects from 6 global collaborators. The prospective study material was composed of cDNA or gDNA derived from T cells, B-cell-depleted T cells, or PBMCs. Nearly every sample came with metadata listing a de-identified subject ID, COVID-19 status, age in years and sex. Deeply sampled blood TCRbeta repertoires from subjects exposed to, actively infected with, or recovered from COVID-19 were included in the dataset. Where HLA class I and class II types were available, the types were taken from metadata supplied by the sample provider, not from assay-based typing. A freely available public database, intended as a resource for researchers studying the immune response to SARS-CoV-2, is where the repertoires were released.

With respect to this clone: It has no known antigen specificity. Per-base quality was not reported, and no clone a single base away is much larger than it.

Collaborating institutions collected whole blood in K2EDTA tubes following their own protocols. For TCRbeta analysis, collaborators shipped samples in one of three forms: frozen whole blood, isolated PBMCs, or DNA extracted from either of those sample types. Findings and caveats that apply to the study as a whole: The amount of clinical and demographic metadata varied by source and participant and was provided uncurated.

TCRbeta CDR3 regions were amplified from genomic DNA by means of the immunoSEQ Assay, a bias-controlled multiplex PCR. The original methods were these. The number of nucleated cells in each sample was estimated from the amplification of reference gene primers within the assay. To quantify the absolute abundance of each unique TCRbeta CDR3 rearrangement, sequence reads were collapsed and filtered. For each sample, productive Simpson clonality was calculated as the square root of Simpson's diversity index across productive rearrangements. Drawn from immuneACCESS, this table holds only the in-frame rearrangements with V and J called that TCRdb kept. Clones are partly lost; checked studies trace under half to an unresolved V gene and leave the rest unexplained. The V and J calls and clone size come from that table; D and trimming were worked out from the DNA. This sample holds some 390,000 clones; approximately 86% were observed only once. About 2.9% of the sample lies in the top ten.

This TCR came from a human donor in a cohort sampled during active COVID-19. The sample taken for sequencing was peripheral blood.

At the DNA level, the sequence is TGCGCCAGCAGCTTTGGGGGGTACCAAGAGACCCAGTACTTC. This gives the protein CASSFGGYQETQYF. This chain is built from TRBV5-1 and TRBJ2-5; the best D guess is TRBD2, with 6 bases matching. Cut back by 2 bases and 0 bases, the V and J ends lie 8 bases apart. CDR3 length: 14 amino acids, cysteine to phenylalanine. Kept here is only the CDR3 DNA, which spans 42 bases and is read in frame from base 1. CDR1 and CDR2, looked up from the germline V gene, are SGHRS and YFSETQ. The CDR3, completed at both ends by the reference TRBV5-1 and TRBJ2-5 genes, gives the full variable domain KAGVTQTPRYLIKTRGQQVTLSCSPISGHRSVSWYQQTPGQGLQFLFEYFSETQRNKGNFPGRFSGRQFSNSRSEMNVSTLELGDSALYLCASSFGGYQETQYFGPGTRLLVL.